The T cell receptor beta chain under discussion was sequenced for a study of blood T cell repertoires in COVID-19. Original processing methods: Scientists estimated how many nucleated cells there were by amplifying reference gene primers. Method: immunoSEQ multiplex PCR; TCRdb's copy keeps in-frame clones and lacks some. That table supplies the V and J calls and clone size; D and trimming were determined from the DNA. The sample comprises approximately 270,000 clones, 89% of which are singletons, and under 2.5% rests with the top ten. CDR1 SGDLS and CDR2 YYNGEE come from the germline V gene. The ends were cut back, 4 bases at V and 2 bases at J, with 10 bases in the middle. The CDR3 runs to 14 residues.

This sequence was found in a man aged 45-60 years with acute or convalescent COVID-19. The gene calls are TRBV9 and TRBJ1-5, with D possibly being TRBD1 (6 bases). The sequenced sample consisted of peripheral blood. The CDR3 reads CASSPTGGNQPQHF. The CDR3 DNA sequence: TGTGCCAGCAGCCCGACAGGAGGCAATCAGCCCCAGCATTTT. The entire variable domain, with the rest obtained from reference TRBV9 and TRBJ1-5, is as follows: DSGVTQTPKHLITATGQRVTLRCSPRSGDLSVYWYQQSLDQGLQFLIQYYNGEERAKGNILERFSAQQFPDLHSELNLSSLELGDSALYFCASSPTGGNQPQHFGDGTRLSIL.